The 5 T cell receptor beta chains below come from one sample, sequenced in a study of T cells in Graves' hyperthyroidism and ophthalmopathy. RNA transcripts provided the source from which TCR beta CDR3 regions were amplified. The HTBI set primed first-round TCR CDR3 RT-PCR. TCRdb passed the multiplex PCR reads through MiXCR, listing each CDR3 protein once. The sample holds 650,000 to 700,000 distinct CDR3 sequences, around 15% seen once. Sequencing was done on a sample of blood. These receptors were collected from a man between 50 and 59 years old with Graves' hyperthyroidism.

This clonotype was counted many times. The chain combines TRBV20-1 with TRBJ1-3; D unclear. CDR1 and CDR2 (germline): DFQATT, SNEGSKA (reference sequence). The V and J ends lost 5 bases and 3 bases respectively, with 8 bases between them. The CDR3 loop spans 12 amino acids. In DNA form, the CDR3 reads TGCAGTGCTTTACACGGTGGAAACACCATATATTTT. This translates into CSALHGGNTIYF.

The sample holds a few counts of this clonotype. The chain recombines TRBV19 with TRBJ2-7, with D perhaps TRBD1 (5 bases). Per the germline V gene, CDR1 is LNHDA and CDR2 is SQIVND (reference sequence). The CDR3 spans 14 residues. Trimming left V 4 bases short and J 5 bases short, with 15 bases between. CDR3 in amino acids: CASSKGYKPDEQYF. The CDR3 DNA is TGTGCCAGTAGTAAGGGGTACAAGCCTGACGAGCAGTACTTC.

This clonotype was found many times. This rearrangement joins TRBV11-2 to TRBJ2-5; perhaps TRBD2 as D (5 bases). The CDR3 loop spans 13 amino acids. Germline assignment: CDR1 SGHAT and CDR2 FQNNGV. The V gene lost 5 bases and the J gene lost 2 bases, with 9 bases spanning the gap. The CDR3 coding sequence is TGTGCCAGCAGCCCGAGGGAACAAGAGACCCAGTACTTC. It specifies CASSPREQETQYF.

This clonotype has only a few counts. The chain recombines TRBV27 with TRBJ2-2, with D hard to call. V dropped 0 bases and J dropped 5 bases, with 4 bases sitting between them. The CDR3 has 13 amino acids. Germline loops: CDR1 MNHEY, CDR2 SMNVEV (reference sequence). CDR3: CASSLSWTGELFF. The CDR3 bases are TGTGCCAGCAGTTTATCATGGACCGGGGAGCTGTTTTTT.

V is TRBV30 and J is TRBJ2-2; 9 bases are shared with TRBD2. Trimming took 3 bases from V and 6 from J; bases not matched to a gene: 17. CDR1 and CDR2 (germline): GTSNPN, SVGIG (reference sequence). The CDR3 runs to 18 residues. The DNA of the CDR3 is TGTGCCTGGAGAAGGGGATTAGCGGGAGTTAGTTCCGCCGGGGAGCTGTTTTTT. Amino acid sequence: CAWRRGLAGVSSAGELFF.